This T cell receptor beta chain was identified in a study of blood T cell repertoires in COVID-19. About the research overall: From the United States, Italy and Spain came samples of acute and convalescent COVID-19.

The germline V gene has CDR1 LNHDA and CDR2 SQIVND (reference sequence). The CDR3 contains 14 residues. V shed 5 bases and J 7 bases; nucleotides not matched to a gene: 9. The table came from immunoSEQ multiplex PCR; TCRdb's copy has only in-frame clones and leaves some out. The sample consists of about 220,000 clones, roughly 87% of them appearing once. The sequenced sample was peripheral blood. V is TRBV19 and J is TRBJ1-2, with 8 nucleotides matching TRBD1. This clonotype originated in a man aged 35 to 55 with active or convalescent COVID-19. CDR3 in amino acids: CASSAGQGAGGYTF. CDR3 sequence (DNA): TGTGCCAGTAGTGCTGGACAGGGAGCGGGTGGCTACACCTTC.